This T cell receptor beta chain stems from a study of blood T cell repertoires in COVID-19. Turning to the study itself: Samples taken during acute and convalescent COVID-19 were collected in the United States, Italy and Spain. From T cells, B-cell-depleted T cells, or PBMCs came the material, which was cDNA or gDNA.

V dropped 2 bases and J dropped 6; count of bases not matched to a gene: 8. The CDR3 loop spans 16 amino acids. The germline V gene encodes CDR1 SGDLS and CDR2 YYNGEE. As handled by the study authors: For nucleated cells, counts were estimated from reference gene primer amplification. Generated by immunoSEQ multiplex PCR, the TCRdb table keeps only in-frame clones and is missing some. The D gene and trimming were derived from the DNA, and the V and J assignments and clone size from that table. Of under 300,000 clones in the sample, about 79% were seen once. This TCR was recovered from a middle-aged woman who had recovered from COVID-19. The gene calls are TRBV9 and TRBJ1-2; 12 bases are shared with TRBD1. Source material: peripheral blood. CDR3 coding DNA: TGTGCCAGCAGCGTCCAGGGACAGGGGGCGAATAATGGCTACACCTTC. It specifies CASSVQGQGANNGYTF.